A single sample is the source of the 16 T cell receptor beta chains below, sequenced in a study of T-cell reconstitution after alpha-beta-depleted transplantation in children (dated by TCRdb to the mid-2010s). Receptor libraries were prepared by PCR. The instrument given in TCRdb is Illumina HiSeq 2500. TCR libraries were prepared with molecular barcoding, using unique molecular identifiers to normalize TCRbeta repertoire quantification. The public reads were quality trimmed at Q25 with fastp and then assembled into clones with MiXCR by TCRdb, keeping productive beta chains. Each entry merges the rows of one CDR3 protein and shows their most common DNA and genes. Present in this sample are approximately 980,000 distinct CDR3 sequences, about 29% of which were seen just once. 28% of the sample is held by the ten biggest clonotypes. The treatment or condition label, read with the paper, signifies: allogeneic hematopoietic cell transplantation with graft depleted of TCRalphabeta T cells and CD19 B cells.

Here the sequenced sample was PBMCs, mostly from graft donor cells, taken 360 days after TCRalphabeta/CD19-depleted stem cell transplant. The receptors come from a boy under two years old who had a stem cell transplant for SCID, so the T cells may come from the graft donor.

This chain joins TRBV6-5 and TRBJ2-1, with unresolved D. This CDR3 has 16 amino acids. The germline V gene has CDR1 MNHEY and CDR2 SVGAGI. The V and J ends lost 2 bases and 4 bases respectively, with 15 bases between them. The CDR3 loop is CASSYKTPTAYNEQFF. CDR3 in DNA: TGTGCCAGCAGTTACAAAACACCGACTGCTTACAATGAGCAGTTCTTC.

The chain is built from TRBV5-1 and TRBJ2-7; no definite D call. Germline V gives CDR1 SGHRS, CDR2 YFSETQ. The CDR3 loop spans 14 amino acids. Trimming shortened V by 4 bases and J by 5 bases, and 16 bases separated the two germline ends. The CDR3 loop reads CASSTPGAGNEQYF. Written as DNA, the CDR3 is TGCGCCAGCAGCACACCGGGCGCCGGCAACGAGCAGTACTTC.

The chain is built from TRBV6-2 or TRBV6-3 and TRBJ2-4; D tentatively fits TRBD1 or TRBD2 (6 bases each). The germline V and J ends were trimmed by 2 bases and 4 bases, with 24 bases remaining between them. CDR1 and CDR2 from the germline V gene are MNHEY and SVGEGT. The CDR3 covers 19 residues. The chain's CDR3 is CASSYPNRGPGVPKNIQYF. CDR3 DNA sequence: TGTGCCAGCAGTTACCCCAACCGGGGGCCGGGCGTCCCAAAAAACATTCAGTACTTC.

This clonotype was seen only a few times. This chain connects TRBV4-1 to TRBJ1-2; D gene uncertain. V was cut by 0 bases and J by 2 bases, with 13 bases left in between. The CDR3 consists of 16 residues. Looked up from germline, CDR1 is MGHRA and CDR2 is YSYEKL. Here the CDR3 reads CASSQDPQPGNYGYTF. The CDR3 DNA reads as TGCGCCAGCAGCCAAGACCCCCAGCCGGGGAACTATGGCTACACCTTC.

This chain uses TRBV3-1 with TRBJ1-6; D remains unclear. The CDR3 covers 14 residues. V lost 4 bases and J lost 9, with 13 bases in between. Germline values: CDR1 LGHDT, CDR2 YNNKEL (reference sequence). This chain's CDR3 is CASSRLRSSSPLHF. The DNA for the CDR3 is TGTGCCAGCAGCCGACTAAGGAGTTCTTCACCCCTCCACTTT.

This clonotype came up a few times. V gene TRBV5-1 combines with J gene TRBJ2-7, with 8 bases that match TRBD1. This CDR3 is built from 15 residues. V lost 1 base to trimming and J lost 3 bases; unmatched junction nucleotides: 6. Germline V gene sequence: CDR1 SGHRS, CDR2 YFSETQ. DNA of the CDR3: TGCGCCAGCAGCTTGTACGGACAGGGAGACTACGAGCAGTACTTC. This sequence encodes CASSLYGQGDYEQYF.

This clonotype occurred a few times. The DNA is omitted, as the CDR3 cannot be located on it reliably, and the CDR3 follows TCRdb's listing. The CDR3 sequence is CASSFLAGRGNQPQHF. The rearrangement joins TRBV12-3 or TRBV12-4 to TRBJ1-5. The CDR3 numbers 16 amino acids, ends counted.

This rearrangement joins TRBV7-9 to TRBJ2-7; TRBD1 aligns across 9 bases. There are 15 residues in the CDR3. V was clipped by 4 bases and J by 3 bases; unmatched bases: 7. CDR1 and CDR2 from the germline V gene are SEHNR and FQNEAQ (reference sequence). In DNA form, the CDR3 reads TGTGCCAGCAGCTCGACAGGGGGAAAAGTCTACGAGCAGTACTTC. Amino acids: CASSSTGGKVYEQYF.

V usage is TRBV12-3 or TRBV12-4 and J usage is TRBJ1-1; D not certain. Trimming cost V 5 bases and J 6 bases, with 16 bases left between them. The CDR3 has 14 amino acids. CDR3 residues: CASSPGPPMAEAFF. The DNA of the CDR3 is TGTGCCAGCAGTCCAGGTCCTCCAATGGCTGAAGCTTTCTTT.

This clonotype has just a few counts. The chain links TRBV4-3 to TRBJ2-5, with TRBD2 as a possible D gene (6 bases). The CDR3 is 16 amino acids. Germline V gene sequence: CDR1 LGHNA, CDR2 YSLEER. The V gene lost 0 bases and the J gene lost 4 bases, with 15 bases spanning the gap. The CDR3 bases are TGCGCCAGCAGCCAAGATGTCTGGGGGGTTGGAGAGACCCAGTACTTC. This encodes CASSQDVWGVGETQYF.

This clonotype showed up just a few times. The chain employs TRBV20-1 and TRBJ2-3; 8 bases are a match to TRBD2. Germline V lookup: CDR1 DFQATT, CDR2 SNEGSKA (reference sequence). With V trimmed by 6 bases and J by 2 bases, 10 bases remained unmatched. The CDR3 has 15 residues. CDR3 sequence (DNA): TGCAGTGCAAATCGACGGCGGGGGGCCACAGATACGCAGTATTTT. As protein: CSANRRRGATDTQYF.

The chain links TRBV5-1 to TRBJ2-3; 9 nucleotides agree with TRBD2. V was pared by 4 bases and J by 4 bases, with 7 bases of the junction left unmatched. CDR1 is SGHRS, CDR2 YFSETQ, per germline. The CDR3 length is 15 residues. For the CDR3, the DNA is TGCGCCAGCAGCATAGGACTAGCGTCGGCAGATACGCAGTATTTT. Amino acids: CASSIGLASADTQYF.

The V and J genes are TRBV4-1 and TRBJ2-3; D gene ambiguous. The CDR3 extends over 13 amino acids. The V end was cut by 1 base, the J end by 4 bases, with 6 bases between. Germline V CDR1 and CDR2: MGHRA, YSYEKL. CDR3 sequence (DNA): TGCGCCAGCAGCCAAGCAGAGCCAGATACGCAGTATTTT. Encoded protein: CASSQAEPDTQYF.

The V and J genes are TRBV10-3 and TRBJ1-2, with D maybe TRBD1 (5 bases). Trimming took off 4 bases at V and 6 bases at J, with 12 bases between the two ends. Germline loops: CDR1 ENHRY, CDR2 SYGVKD. The CDR3 length is 13 residues. The CDR3 loop is CAISVEGRDGYTF. The DNA of the CDR3 is TGTGCCATCAGTGTTGAGGGGAGGGATGGCTACACCTTC.

The CDR3 region is CASSPGGDSGELFF. The CDR3 DNA follows: TGCGCCAGCAGCCCGGGAGGGGACAGTGGGGAGCTGTTTTTT. The chain joins TRBV5-1 to TRBJ2-2, with D tentatively TRBD2 (8 bases). Germline V CDR1 and CDR2: SGHRS, YFSETQ. The CDR3 covers 14 residues. Trimming cost V 4 bases and J 8 bases, with 15 bases left between them.

There are a few counts of this clonotype. The J gene is TRBJ2-1, the V gene TRBV5-1, with 10 nucleotides matching TRBD1. J lost 5 bases, V lost 4 bases, and 15 bases had no gene match. CDR3 size: 18 residues. Germline V lookup: CDR1 SGHRS, CDR2 YFSETQ. CDR3 residues: CASSVTRTGGFVHNEQFF. The CDR3 DNA reads as TGCGCCAGCAGCGTCACTAGGACAGGGGGATTTGTCCACAATGAGCAGTTCTTC.